This passage covers 30 T cell receptor beta chains from one sample sequenced in a study of blood T cell repertoires in COVID-19. Data came from immunoSEQ multiplex PCR; TCRdb stores just in-frame clones and leaves some out. The data hold 60,000 or so clones, with 82% observed a single time. The sequenced sample was peripheral blood. These receptors all stem from a human donor in a cohort sampled during active COVID-19.

The V call is TRBV5-1, the J call TRBJ2-2; a weak D match, TRBD1 (5 bases). The CDR3 runs to 13 residues. V dropped 3 bases and J dropped 6 bases, with 9 bases sitting between them. From germline, CDR1 is SGHRS and CDR2 YFSETQ. DNA for the CDR3: TGCGCCAGCAGCTCCCCAGGGTCCGGGGAGCTGTTTTTT. This codes for CASSSPGSGELFF.

This clone was picked up one time. V gene TRBV24-1 combines with J gene TRBJ2-4, with 10 bases identical to TRBD1. This CDR3 is built from 15 residues. V shed 4 bases and J 8 bases; nucleotides not matched to a gene: 7. Germline V gene lookup returns CDR1 KGHDR and CDR2 SFDVKD. CDR3 DNA sequence: TGTGCCACCAGTGAATCGGGACAGGGGAACGACATTCAGTACTTC. Residues: CATSESGQGNDIQYF.

The rearrangement joins TRBV5-6 to TRBJ1-3; weak D call: TRBD1 (5 bases). The CDR3 covers 14 residues. The germline gives CDR1 SGHDT, CDR2 YYEEEE. Trimming took off 6 bases at V and 3 bases at J, with 13 bases between the two ends. DNA of the CDR3: TGTGCCAGCACCCCCGGGGGGGTTGGAAACACCATATATTTT. Its protein is CASTPGGVGNTIYF.

The V and J genes are TRBV15 and TRBJ2-5; 7 bases match TRBD2. There are 14 residues in the CDR3. V was pared by 10 bases and J by 2 bases, with 10 bases of the junction left unmatched. Looked up from germline, CDR1 is LNHNV and CDR2 is YYDKDF (reference sequence). The CDR3 region has the DNA TGTGCCAAGGTCATTCGGCGGGGGCAAGAGACCCAGTACTTC. Amino acids: CAKVIRRGQETQYF.

The chain recombines TRBV5-1 with TRBJ1-2, with 10 bases that match TRBD1. The V segment lost 3 bases and the J segment 5 bases; nucleotides outside the gene matches: 4. This CDR3 region has 14 residues. The germline gives CDR1 SGHRS, CDR2 YFSETQ. The CDR3 sequence is CASSYGTGVYGYTF. The CDR3 DNA reads as TGCGCCAGCAGCTACGGGACAGGGGTGTATGGCTACACCTTC.

The chain recombines TRBV12-5 with TRBJ1-1; tentatively, D is TRBD1 (6 bases). The CDR3 extends over 14 amino acids. The V gene's germline CDR1 is LGHNT and CDR2 FRNRAP. Between the trimmed V and J ends, which lost 2 bases and 2 bases, there was a span of 9 bases. CDR3 nucleotide sequence: TGTGCTAGTGGTTTGCCGGACAGAAACACTGAAGCTTTCTTT. It translates to CASGLPDRNTEAFF.

The chain links TRBV19 to TRBJ1-1; no firm D call. Trimming left V 6 bases short and J 6 bases short, with 23 bases between. Germline V gives CDR1 LNHDA, CDR2 SQIVND (reference sequence). The CDR3 is made up of 16 amino acids. CDR3 amino acids: CASSPRLEGSGAEAFF. CDR3 nucleotides: TGTGCCAGTAGCCCCAGACTTGAGGGATCGGGCGCTGAAGCTTTCTTT.

V is TRBV5-5 and J is TRBJ2-2, with 8 bases fitting TRBD2. Germline V gives CDR1 SGHKS, CDR2 YYEKEE (reference sequence). The CDR3 loop spans 17 amino acids. The V and J ends lost 1 base and 0 bases, in that order; junction bases with no gene match: 5. In nucleotides, the CDR3 is TGTGCCAGCAGCTTGAAAAGCGGGGGCGCGAACACCGGGGAGCTGTTTTTT. It translates to CASSLKSGGANTGELFF.

The table lists this clone with a count of one. CDR3 DNA: TGTGCCAGCAGTGAATCGGCGGGGATTGGGACAGATACGCAGTATTTT. Protein sequence: CASSESAGIGTDTQYF. The rearrangement links TRBV2 to TRBJ2-3; tentatively, D is TRBD2 (6 bases). CDR1 SNHLY and CDR2 FYNNEI come from the germline V gene. The V end lost 2 bases, the J end lost 3 bases, and 15 bases lay between the germline ends. The CDR3 extends over 16 amino acids.

The chain links TRBV27 to TRBJ2-2; possible D gene TRBD2, 5 bases. In germline, CDR1 is MNHEY, CDR2 SMNVEV (reference sequence). The CDR3 runs to 17 residues. V lost 0 bases, J lost 5 bases, and 16 bases lay in between. CDR3 coding DNA: TGTGCCAGCAGTTTATCGGTTCGGGATCGAGGGACCGGGGAGCTGTTTTTT. It translates to CASSLSVRDRGTGELFF.

This chain uses TRBV5-1 with TRBJ1-6, with D perhaps TRBD1 (5 bases). In germline, CDR1 is SGHRS, CDR2 YFSETQ. CDR3 length equals 18 residues. Trimming removed 0 bases from V and 0 bases from J, with 13 bases in between. The CDR3 spells CASSLGDSLGSYNSPLHF. For the CDR3, the DNA is TGCGCCAGCAGCTTGGGGGACTCGCTTGGCTCCTATAATTCACCCCTCCACTTT.

The chain couples TRBV9 to TRBJ2-7; maybe TRBD2 (5 bases). The V and J ends lost 7 bases and 1 base respectively, with 15 bases between them. Germline CDR1 is SGDLS and CDR2 is YYNGEE. This CDR3 region has 14 residues. CDR3 residues: CASEQGPGSYEQYV. The CDR3 DNA reads TGTGCCAGCGAGCAAGGTCCGGGATCCTACGAGCAGTACGTC.

The chain employs TRBV10-3 and TRBJ2-2; TRBD2 matches 9 bases. Germline values: CDR1 ENHRY, CDR2 SYGVKD. This CDR3 is 17 amino acids long. Losses at the gene ends were 5 bases for V and 4 bases for J; bases not matched to a gene: 11. CDR3 in DNA: TGTGCCATCAGTCCCACCTTCGGCGGGGGGGGCACCGGGGAGCTGTTTTTT. Translating gives CAISPTFGGGGTGELFF.

The chain has TRBV6-5 and TRBJ1-2, with no clear D. This CDR3 is built from 11 residues. Per the germline V gene, CDR1 is MNHEY and CDR2 is SVGAGI. V lost 6 bases and J lost 8, with 10 bases in between. The CDR3 bases are TGTGCCAGCAGACAAGCAGGCGGCTACACCTTC. Translation gives CASRQAGGYTF.

V gene TRBV7-6 combines with J gene TRBJ1-3; D not resolved. Trimming took off 2 bases at V and 0 bases at J, with 20 bases between the two ends. The CDR3 spans 19 residues. The V gene's germline CDR1 is SGHVS and CDR2 FNYEAQ. The CDR3 loop is CASSLWPDLSRTSGNTIYF. The CDR3 nucleotides read TGTGCCAGCAGCTTATGGCCAGATTTATCAAGAACCTCTGGAAACACCATATATTTT.

The chain recombines TRBV6-5 with TRBJ2-5; 7 nucleotides agree with TRBD2. Unmatched junction bases numbered 5, after V lost 0 bases and J lost 7 bases. The CDR3 totals 14 residues. In germline, CDR1 is MNHEY, CDR2 SVGAGI. CDR3 sequence reads: CASSYSNQRGTQYF. CDR3 sequence (DNA): TGTGCCAGCAGTTACTCGAACCAGCGGGGGACCCAGTACTTC.

V is TRBV11-2 and J is TRBJ1-1; D gene ambiguous. V was shortened by 0 bases and J by 0 bases, with 14 bases between the two germline ends. Germline V lookup: CDR1 SGHAT, CDR2 FQNNGV. The CDR3 length is 17 residues. Written as DNA, the CDR3 is TGTGCCAGCAGCTTAGATGTCTGGATTACTATGAACACTGAAGCTTTCTTT. It codes for CASSLDVWITMNTEAFF. Supplemented by reference TRBV11-2 and TRBJ1-1, the full variable domain reads EAGVAQSPRYKIIEKRQSVAFWCNPISGHATLYWYQQILGQGPKLLIQFQNNGVVDDSQLPKDRFSAERLKGVDSTLKIQPAKLEDSAVYLCASSLDVWITMNTEAFFGQGTRLTVV.

J is TRBJ2-7 and V is TRBV10-3; 8 bases match TRBD1. Germline V gives CDR1 ENHRY, CDR2 SYGVKD. CDR3 length: 14 residues. The V segment lost 2 bases and the J segment 5 bases; nucleotides outside the gene matches: 5. In nucleotides, the CDR3 is TGTGCCATCAGTGAGCGACAGGGGACACACGAGCAGTACTTC. It encodes CAISERQGTHEQYF.

The rearrangement links TRBV7-6 to TRBJ2-3; no clear D gene. V was trimmed by 1 base and J by 8 bases, leaving 7 bases between them. In germline, CDR1 is SGHVS, CDR2 FNYEAQ. CDR3 length equals 12 residues. This CDR3 is CASSLDVVTQYF. The DNA of the CDR3 is TGTGCCAGCAGCTTAGACGTAGTTACGCAGTATTTT.

The V gene is TRBV3-1 (or the pseudogene TRBV3-2), the J gene TRBJ1-2; tentatively, D is TRBD1 (5 bases). The CDR3 has 18 amino acids. The V end was cut by 1 base, the J end by 5 bases, with 23 bases between. Germline V CDR1 and CDR2: LGHDT, YNNKEL (reference sequence). CDR3 sequence reads: CASSQAGLGRGSSYGYTF. DNA for the CDR3: TGTGCCAGCAGCCAAGCAGGGCTAGGGAGGGGATCGTCTTATGGCTACACCTTC.

This chain joins TRBV4-1 and TRBJ1-3; 10 nucleotides align to TRBD1. The CDR3 length is 17 residues. CDR1 and CDR2 from the germline V gene are MGHRA and YSYEKL. V shed 3 bases and J 4 bases; nucleotides not matched to a gene: 9. The DNA of the CDR3 is TGCGCCAGCAGCCATACCGGGACAGGGGTACGAGGAAACACCATATATTTT. Encoded protein: CASSHTGTGVRGNTIYF.

The chain has TRBV30 and TRBJ1-2, with TRBD1 matching 8 bases. The CDR3 has 14 residues. V lost 3 bases to trimming and J lost 7 bases; unmatched junction nucleotides: 10. Germline V gene lookup returns CDR1 GTSNPN and CDR2 SVGIG (reference sequence). CDR3: CAWSPGQGKRGYTF. In DNA form, the CDR3 reads TGTGCCTGGAGCCCCGGACAGGGTAAGCGTGGCTACACCTTC.

The chain combines TRBV10-3 with TRBJ1-1; 10 bases align to TRBD1. V lost 2 bases and J lost 1; bases outside the gene matches: 10. The germline V gene encodes CDR1 ENHRY and CDR2 SYGVKD. This CDR3 comprises 18 residues. The CDR3 protein is CAISERNRWDRGNTEAFF. In nucleotides, the CDR3 is TGTGCCATCAGTGAGAGGAACCGTTGGGACAGGGGGAACACTGAAGCTTTCTTT.

The chain employs TRBV7-2 and TRBJ2-1; 8 nucleotides agree with TRBD2. Unmatched junction bases numbered 5, after V lost 5 bases and J lost 2 bases. The germline V gene has CDR1 SGHTA and CDR2 FQGNSA. The CDR3 is 15 residues long. CDR3 DNA sequence: TGTGCCAGCAGCCCCGGGAGGGGAACCTACAATGAGCAGTTCTTC. Amino acid sequence: CASSPGRGTYNEQFF. The entire variable domain, with the rest obtained from reference TRBV7-2 and TRBJ2-1, is as follows: GAGVSQSPSNKVTEKGKDVELRCDPISGHTALYWYRQSLGQGLEFLIYFQGNSAPDKSGLPSDRFSAERTGGSVSTLTIQRTQQEDSAVYLCASSPGRGTYNEQFFGPGTRLTVL.

This chain connects TRBV10-3 to TRBJ1-6; 7 bases are shared with TRBD1. J was trimmed by 6 bases and V by 4 bases; bases with no gene match: 3. Germline-derived CDR1 and CDR2 are ENHRY and SYGVKD. This CDR3 has 14 amino acids. In DNA form, the CDR3 reads TGTGCCATCAGTGTCCAGGGGGTTAATTCACCCCTCCACTTT. It is translated as CAISVQGVNSPLHF.

The V call is TRBV3-1 (or the pseudogene TRBV3-2), the J call TRBJ1-2; D remains ambiguous. V was shortened by 1 base and J by 7 bases, with 10 bases between the two germline ends. The CDR3 is 13 amino acids. Germline V gives CDR1 LGHDT, CDR2 YNNKEL (reference sequence). In DNA form, the CDR3 reads TGTGCCAGCAGCCAAGGTGGTGGGAGTGGCTACACCTTC. Translated: CASSQGGGSGYTF.

This rearrangement joins TRBV5-4 to TRBJ2-1; TRBD1 matches 7 bases. Germline-derived CDR1 and CDR2 are SGHNT and YYREEE (reference sequence). The junction had 6 bases not matched to a gene; V was cut back by 0 bases and J by 0 bases. The length of the CDR3 is 17 residues. For the CDR3, the DNA is TGTGCCAGCAGCTTGGGGGGACAGACCAGCTCCTACAATGAGCAGTTCTTC. As protein: CASSLGGQTSSYNEQFF.

This clone showed up just a few times. This sequence joins TRBV19 and TRBJ1-1; maybe TRBD1 (5 bases). This CDR3 is built from 16 residues. Trimming left V 3 bases short and J 0 bases short, with 14 bases between. Germline-derived CDR1 and CDR2 are LNHDA and SQIVND (reference sequence). CDR3 sequence (DNA): TGTGCCAGTAGTATGGATGGGGCAAGGGTGAACACTGAAGCTTTCTTT. This sequence encodes CASSMDGARVNTEAFF.

J is TRBJ2-1 and V is TRBV5-5; TRBD2 matches 13 bases. The germline V gene has CDR1 SGHKS and CDR2 YYEKEE (reference sequence). CDR3 size: 16 residues. Losses at the gene ends were 4 bases for V and 1 base for J; bases not matched to a gene: 2. The CDR3 protein is CASSPTSGGSYNEQFF. In DNA, the CDR3 is TGTGCCAGCAGCCCGACTAGCGGGGGGTCCTACAATGAGCAGTTCTTC. Filled out from reference TRBV5-5 and TRBJ2-1, the complete variable domain reads DAGVTQSPTHLIKTRGQQVTLRCSPISGHKSVSWYQQVLGQGPQFIFQYYEKEERGRGNFPDRFSARQFPNYSSELNVNALLLGDSALYLCASSPTSGGSYNEQFFGPGTRLTVL.

This rearrangement joins TRBV6-1 to TRBJ2-2, with 11 bases fitting TRBD2. Germline V gives CDR1 MNHNS, CDR2 SASEGT. Trimming removed 2 bases from V and 1 base from J; junction bases left unmatched: 3. The CDR3 loop spans 17 amino acids. In DNA form, the CDR3 reads TGTGCCAGCAGTGAACTAGCGGGGGGCAAGAACACCGGGGAGCTGTTTTTT. Its translation is CASSELAGGKNTGELFF.